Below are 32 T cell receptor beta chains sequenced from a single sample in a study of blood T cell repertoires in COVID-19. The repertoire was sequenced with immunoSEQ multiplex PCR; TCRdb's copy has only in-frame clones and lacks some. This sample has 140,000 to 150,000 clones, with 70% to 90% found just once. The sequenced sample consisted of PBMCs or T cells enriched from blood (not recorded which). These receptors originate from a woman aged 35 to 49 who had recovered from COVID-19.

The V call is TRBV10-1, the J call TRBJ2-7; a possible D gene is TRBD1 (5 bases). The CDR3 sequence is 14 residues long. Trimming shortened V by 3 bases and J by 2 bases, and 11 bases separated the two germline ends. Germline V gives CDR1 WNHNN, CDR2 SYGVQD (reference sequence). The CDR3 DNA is TGCGCCAGCAGTGAAGCACAGGCTACCTACGAGCAGTACTTC. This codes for CASSEAQATYEQYF.

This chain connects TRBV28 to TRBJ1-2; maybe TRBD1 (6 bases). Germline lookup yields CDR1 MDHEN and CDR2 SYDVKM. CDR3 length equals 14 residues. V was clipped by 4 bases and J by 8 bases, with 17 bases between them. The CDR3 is CASSSLRGGGGYTF. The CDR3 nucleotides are TGTGCCAGCAGTTCACTTAGGGGGGGTGGAGGCTACACCTTC.

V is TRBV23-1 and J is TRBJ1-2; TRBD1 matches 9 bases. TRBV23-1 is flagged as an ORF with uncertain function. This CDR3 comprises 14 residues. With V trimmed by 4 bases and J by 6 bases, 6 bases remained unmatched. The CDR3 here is CASSRPGQGNGYTF. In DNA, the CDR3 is TGCGCCAGCAGTCGCCCGGGACAGGGTAATGGCTACACCTTC.

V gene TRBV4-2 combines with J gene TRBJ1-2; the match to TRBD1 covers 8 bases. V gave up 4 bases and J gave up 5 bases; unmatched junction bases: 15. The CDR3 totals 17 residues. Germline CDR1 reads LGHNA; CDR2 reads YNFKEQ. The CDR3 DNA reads TGTGCCAGCAGCCTTTTGGACAGGGACGATCATATTTATGGCTACACCTTC. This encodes CASSLLDRDDHIYGYTF.

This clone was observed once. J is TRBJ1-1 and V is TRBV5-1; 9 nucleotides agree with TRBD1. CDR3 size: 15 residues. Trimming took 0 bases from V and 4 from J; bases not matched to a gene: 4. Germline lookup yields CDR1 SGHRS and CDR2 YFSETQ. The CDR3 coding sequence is TGCGCCAGCAGCTTGGAAGGGACAGGGACCACTGAAGCTTTCTTT. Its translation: CASSLEGTGTTEAFF.

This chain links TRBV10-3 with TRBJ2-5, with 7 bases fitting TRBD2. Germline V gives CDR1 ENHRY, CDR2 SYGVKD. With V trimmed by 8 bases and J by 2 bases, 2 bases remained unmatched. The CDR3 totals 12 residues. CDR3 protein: CAIGGGQETQYF. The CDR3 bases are TGTGCCATCGGGGGGGGTCAAGAGACCCAGTACTTC.

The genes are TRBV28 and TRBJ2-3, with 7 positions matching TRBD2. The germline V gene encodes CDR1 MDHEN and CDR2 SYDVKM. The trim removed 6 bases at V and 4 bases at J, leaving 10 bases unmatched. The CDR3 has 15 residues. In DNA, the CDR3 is TGTGCCAGCAGAGCCCTAGCGGAGGGCCCAGATACGCAGTATTTT. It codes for CASRALAEGPDTQYF.

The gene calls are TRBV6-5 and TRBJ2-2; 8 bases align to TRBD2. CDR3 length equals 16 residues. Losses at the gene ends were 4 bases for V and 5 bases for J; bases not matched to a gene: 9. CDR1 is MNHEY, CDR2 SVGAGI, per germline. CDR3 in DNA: TGTGCCAGCAGTTCACCAGCGGGAGCGGGTACCGGGGAGCTGTTTTTT. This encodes CASSSPAGAGTGELFF.

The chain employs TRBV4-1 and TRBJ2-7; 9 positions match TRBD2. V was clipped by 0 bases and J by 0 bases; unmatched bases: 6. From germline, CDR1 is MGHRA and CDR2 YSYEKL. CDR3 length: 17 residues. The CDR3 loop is CASSQDQTSGLSYEQYF. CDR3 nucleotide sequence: TGCGCCAGCAGCCAAGACCAGACTAGCGGTCTCTCCTACGAGCAGTACTTC.

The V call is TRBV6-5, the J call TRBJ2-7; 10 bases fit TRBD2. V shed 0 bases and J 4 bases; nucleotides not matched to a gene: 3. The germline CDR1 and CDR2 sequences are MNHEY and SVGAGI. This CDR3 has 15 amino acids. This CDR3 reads CASSYSLAGIYEQYF. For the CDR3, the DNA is TGTGCCAGCAGTTACTCACTAGCGGGGATATACGAGCAGTACTTC.

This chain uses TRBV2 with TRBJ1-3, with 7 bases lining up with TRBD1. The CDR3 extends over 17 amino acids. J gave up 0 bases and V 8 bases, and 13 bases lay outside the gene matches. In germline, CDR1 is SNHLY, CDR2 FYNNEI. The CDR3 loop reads CASAEGGTVRSGNTIYF. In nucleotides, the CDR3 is TGTGCCAGCGCCGAAGGAGGGACAGTTCGCTCTGGAAACACCATATATTTT.

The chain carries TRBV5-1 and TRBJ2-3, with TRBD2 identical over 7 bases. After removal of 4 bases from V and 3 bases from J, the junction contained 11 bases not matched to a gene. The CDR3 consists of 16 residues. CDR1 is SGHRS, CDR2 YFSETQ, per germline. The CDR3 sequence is CASSPAGGVRTDTQYF. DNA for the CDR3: TGCGCCAGCAGCCCAGCTGGGGGGGTAAGGACAGATACGCAGTATTTT. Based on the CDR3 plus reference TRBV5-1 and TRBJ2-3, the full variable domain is KAGVTQTPRYLIKTRGQQVTLSCSPISGHRSVSWYQQTPGQGLQFLFEYFSETQRNKGNFPGRFSGRQFSNSRSEMNVSTLELGDSALYLCASSPAGGVRTDTQYFGPGTRLTVL.

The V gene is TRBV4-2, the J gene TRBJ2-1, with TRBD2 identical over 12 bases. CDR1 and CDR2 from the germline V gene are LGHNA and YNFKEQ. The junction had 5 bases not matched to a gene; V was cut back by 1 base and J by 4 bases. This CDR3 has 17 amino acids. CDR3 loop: CASSQASGLAGYNEQFF. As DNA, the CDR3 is TGTGCCAGCAGCCAAGCCTCAGGACTAGCGGGGTACAATGAGCAGTTCTTC.

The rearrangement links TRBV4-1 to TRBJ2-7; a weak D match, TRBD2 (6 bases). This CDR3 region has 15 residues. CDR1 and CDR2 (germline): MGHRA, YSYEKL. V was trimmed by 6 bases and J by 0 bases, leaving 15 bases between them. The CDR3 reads CASSHSSGSSYEQYF. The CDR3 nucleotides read TGCGCCAGCAGTCACAGTAGCGGCTCCTCCTACGAGCAGTACTTC.

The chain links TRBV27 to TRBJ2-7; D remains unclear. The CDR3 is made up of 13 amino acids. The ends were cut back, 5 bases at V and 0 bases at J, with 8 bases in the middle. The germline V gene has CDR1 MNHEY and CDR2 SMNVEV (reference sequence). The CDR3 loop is CASSRSLSYEQYF. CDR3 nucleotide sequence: TGTGCCAGCAGTCGGAGCCTCTCCTACGAGCAGTACTTC.

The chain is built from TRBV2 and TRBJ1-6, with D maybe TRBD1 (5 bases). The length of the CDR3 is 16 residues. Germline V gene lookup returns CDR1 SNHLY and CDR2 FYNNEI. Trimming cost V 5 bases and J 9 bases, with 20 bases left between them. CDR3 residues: CASSSLGGARGSPLHF. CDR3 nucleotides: TGTGCCAGCAGTTCCCTCGGCGGGGCTCGAGGTTCACCCCTCCACTTT.

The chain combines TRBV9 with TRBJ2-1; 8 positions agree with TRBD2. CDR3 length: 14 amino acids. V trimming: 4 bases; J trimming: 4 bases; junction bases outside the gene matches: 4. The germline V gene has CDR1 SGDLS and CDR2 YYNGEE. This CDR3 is CASSPAGEYNEQFF. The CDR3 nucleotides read TGTGCCAGCAGCCCAGCGGGGGAGTACAATGAGCAGTTCTTC.

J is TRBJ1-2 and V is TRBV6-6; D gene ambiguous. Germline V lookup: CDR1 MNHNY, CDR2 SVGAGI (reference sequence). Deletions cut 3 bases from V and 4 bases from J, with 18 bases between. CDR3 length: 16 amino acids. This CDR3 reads CASSYVYTDTTYGYTF. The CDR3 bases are TGTGCCAGCAGTTATGTGTACACAGACACGACCTATGGCTACACCTTC.

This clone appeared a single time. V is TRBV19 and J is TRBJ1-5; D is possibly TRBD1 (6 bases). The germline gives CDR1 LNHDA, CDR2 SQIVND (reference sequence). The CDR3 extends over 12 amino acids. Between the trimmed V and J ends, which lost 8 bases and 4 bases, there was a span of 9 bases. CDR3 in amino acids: CASDRPNQPQHF. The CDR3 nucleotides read TGTGCCAGTGACAGGCCAAATCAGCCCCAGCATTTT.

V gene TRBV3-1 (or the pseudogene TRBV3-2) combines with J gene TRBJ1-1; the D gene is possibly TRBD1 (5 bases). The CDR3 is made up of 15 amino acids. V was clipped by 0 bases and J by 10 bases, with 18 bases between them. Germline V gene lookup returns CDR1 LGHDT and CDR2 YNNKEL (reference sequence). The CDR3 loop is CASSQDQLAGSRAFF. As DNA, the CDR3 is TGTGCCAGCAGCCAAGACCAGCTGGCAGGGTCGAGAGCTTTCTTT.

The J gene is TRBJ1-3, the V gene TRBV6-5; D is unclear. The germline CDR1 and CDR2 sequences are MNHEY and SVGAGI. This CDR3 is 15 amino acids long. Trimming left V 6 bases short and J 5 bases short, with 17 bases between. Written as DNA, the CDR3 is TGTGCCAGCAGCGAGGGCCTTAGGACCAGAAACACCATATATTTT. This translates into CASSEGLRTRNTIYF.

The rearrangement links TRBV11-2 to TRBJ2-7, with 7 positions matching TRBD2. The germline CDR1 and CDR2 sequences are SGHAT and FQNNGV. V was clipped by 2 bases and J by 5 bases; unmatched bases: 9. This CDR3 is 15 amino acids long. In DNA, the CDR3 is TGTGCCAGCAGCTTAATTGGCGGGAGTAACGACGAGCAGTACTTC. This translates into CASSLIGGSNDEQYF.

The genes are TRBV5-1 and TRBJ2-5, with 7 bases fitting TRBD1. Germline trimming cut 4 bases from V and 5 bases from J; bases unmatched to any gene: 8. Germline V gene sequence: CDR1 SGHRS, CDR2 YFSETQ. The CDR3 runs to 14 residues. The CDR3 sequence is CASSTGQTGETQYF. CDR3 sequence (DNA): TGCGCCAGCAGCACGGGACAGACAGGGGAGACCCAGTACTTC.

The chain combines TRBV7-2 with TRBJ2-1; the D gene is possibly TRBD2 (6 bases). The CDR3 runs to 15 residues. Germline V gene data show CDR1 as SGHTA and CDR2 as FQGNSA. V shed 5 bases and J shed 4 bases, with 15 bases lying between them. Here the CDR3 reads CASSPSGGRYNEQFF. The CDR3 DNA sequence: TGTGCCAGCAGCCCCTCCGGGGGAAGATACAATGAGCAGTTCTTC.

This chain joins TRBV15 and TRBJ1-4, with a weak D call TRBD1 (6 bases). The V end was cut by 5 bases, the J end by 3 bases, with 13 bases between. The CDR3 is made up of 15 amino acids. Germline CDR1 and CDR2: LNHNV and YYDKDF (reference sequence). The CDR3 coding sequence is TGTGCCACCAGCCCAAGAGGGGGTTCTAATGAAAAACTGTTTTTT. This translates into CATSPRGGSNEKLFF.

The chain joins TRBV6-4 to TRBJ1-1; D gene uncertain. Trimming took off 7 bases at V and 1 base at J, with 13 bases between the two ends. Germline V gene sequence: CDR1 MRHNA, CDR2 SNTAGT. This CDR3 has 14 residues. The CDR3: CASTGSPGNTEAFF. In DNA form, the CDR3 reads TGTGCCAGCACGGGGTCCCCGGGGAACACTGAAGCTTTCTTT.

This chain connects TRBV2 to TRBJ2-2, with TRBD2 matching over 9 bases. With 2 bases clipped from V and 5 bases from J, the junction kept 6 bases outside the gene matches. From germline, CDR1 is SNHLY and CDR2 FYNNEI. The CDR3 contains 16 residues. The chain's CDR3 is CASSESLAGKTGELFF. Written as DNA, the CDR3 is TGTGCCAGCAGTGAATCGCTAGCGGGAAAAACCGGGGAGCTGTTTTTT. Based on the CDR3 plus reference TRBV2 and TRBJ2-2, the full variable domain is EPEVTQTPSHQVTQMGQEVILRCVPISNHLYFYWYRQILGQKVEFLVSFYNNEISEKSEIFDDQFSVERPDGSNFTLKIRSTKLEDSAMYFCASSESLAGKTGELFFGEGSRLTVL.

CDR3 sequence: CASSVGAGGAEDTQYF. CDR3 bases: TGTGCCAGCAGCGTAGGGGCAGGGGGCGCGGAAGATACGCAGTATTTT. The J gene is TRBJ2-3, the V gene TRBV9; 8 nucleotides agree with TRBD1. This CDR3 region has 16 residues. CDR1 and CDR2 from the germline V gene are SGDLS and YYNGEE. Losses at the gene ends were 0 bases for V and 5 bases for J; bases not matched to a gene: 8.

The CDR3, as DNA: TGTGCCAGCAGCTTAGGGGGGAGGGCTCGCGAGCAGTACTTC. It yields the protein CASSLGGRAREQYF. The chain couples TRBV11-2 to TRBJ2-7; 7 bases line up with TRBD2. Germline V gene sequence: CDR1 SGHAT, CDR2 FQNNGV. The ends lost 1 base at V and 6 bases at J; junction bases unmatched: 6. The CDR3 has 14 amino acids. The full variable domain, its missing parts supplied by reference TRBV11-2 and TRBJ2-7, is EAGVAQSPRYKIIEKRQSVAFWCNPISGHATLYWYQQILGQGPKLLIQFQNNGVVDDSQLPKDRFSAERLKGVDSTLKIQPAKLEDSAVYLCASSLGGRAREQYFGPGTRLTVT.

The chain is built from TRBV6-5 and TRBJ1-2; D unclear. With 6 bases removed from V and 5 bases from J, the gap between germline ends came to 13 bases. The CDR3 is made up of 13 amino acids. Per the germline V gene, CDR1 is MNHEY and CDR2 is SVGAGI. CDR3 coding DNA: TGTGCCAGCAGCGGATATCGGGGATATGGCTACACCTTC. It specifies CASSGYRGYGYTF.

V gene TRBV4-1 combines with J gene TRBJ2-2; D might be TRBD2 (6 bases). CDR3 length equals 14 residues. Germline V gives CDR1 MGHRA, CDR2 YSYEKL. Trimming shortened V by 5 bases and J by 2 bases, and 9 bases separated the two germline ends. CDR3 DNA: TGCGCCAGCAGCTTGCGGGAAAACACCGGGGAGCTGTTTTTT. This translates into CASSLRENTGELFF.

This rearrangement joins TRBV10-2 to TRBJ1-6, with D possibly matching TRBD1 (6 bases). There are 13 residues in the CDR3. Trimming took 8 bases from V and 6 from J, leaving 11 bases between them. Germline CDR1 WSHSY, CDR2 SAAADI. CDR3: CASRGAVNSPLHF. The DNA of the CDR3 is TGCGCCAGCCGGGGGGCGGTTAATTCACCCCTCCACTTT.